Shown below are 20 T cell receptor beta chains from a single sample sequenced in a study of T cell repertoires in cytomegalovirus infection. A single record per CDR3 protein comes from TCRdb applying MiXCR to the reads. The sample includes about 900,000 distinct CDR3 sequences, around 31% seen only once; the top ten take more than 12%. Their target antigens are unknown. This sample comprised cultured CD8+ T cells from PBMCs, obtained from culture after CMV antigen stimulation. The receptors stem from a human donor in good health (CMV status not recorded). Some clones in this sample may be carry-over from other donors' samples.

This clonotype was picked up a small number of times. V is TRBV27 and J is TRBJ1-2; possible D gene TRBD1, 5 bases. The V gene lost 5 bases and the J gene lost 8 bases, with 15 bases spanning the gap. The germline gives CDR1 MNHEY, CDR2 SMNVEV (reference sequence). The CDR3 contains 13 residues. The CDR3 loop reads CASSGAFTRGYTF. CDR3 bases: TGTGCCAGCAGTGGGGCGTTCACCAGGGGCTACACCTTC.

The chain is built from TRBV5-6 and TRBJ1-2, with 7 positions matching TRBD1. The CDR3 is made up of 16 amino acids. The germline V gene has CDR1 SGHDT and CDR2 YYEEEE. Germline trimming cut 0 bases from V and 3 bases from J; bases unmatched to any gene: 8. The CDR3 sequence: CASSLEESGGDYGYTF. The CDR3 DNA reads TGTGCCAGCAGCTTGGAAGAGTCAGGGGGTGACTATGGCTACACCTTC.

This clonotype was observed many times. The chain is built from TRBV12-3 or TRBV12-4 and TRBJ2-1, with 7 positions matching TRBD2. V dropped 2 bases and J dropped 4; count of bases not matched to a gene: 5. The CDR3 is made up of 15 amino acids. The CDR3 bases are TGTGCCAGCAGTTTAAACCGGGGGGTGTACAATGAGCAGTTCTTC. Translating gives CASSLNRGVYNEQFF.

This clonotype appeared a few times. The V gene is TRBV4-1, the J gene TRBJ1-6, with D perhaps matching TRBD1 (6 bases). V was clipped by 1 base and J by 11 bases, with 18 bases between them. CDR1 is MGHRA, CDR2 YSYEKL, per germline. The CDR3 consists of 16 residues. The CDR3 region has the DNA TGCGCCAGCAGCCAAGCGCTCACGGGGGCGCTTACACCCCTCCACTTT. It encodes CASSQALTGALTPLHF.

This clonotype came up a few times. This chain joins TRBV12-3 or TRBV12-4 and TRBJ1-5, with D uncertain. Trimming cost V 5 bases and J 3 bases, with 11 bases left between them. The length of the CDR3 is 14 residues. The CDR3 region is CASSPGPLNQPQHF. CDR3 sequence (DNA): TGTGCCAGCAGTCCCGGGCCGCTCAATCAGCCCCAGCATTTT.

This chain uses TRBV12-3 or TRBV12-4 with TRBJ2-7; no reliable D call. Trimming left V 0 bases short and J 2 bases short, with 5 bases between. The CDR3 extends over 13 amino acids. In DNA form, the CDR3 reads TGTGCCAGCAGTTTAGCTAATACCTACGAGCAGTACTTC. Its translation: CASSLANTYEQYF.

This clonotype has a count of ten or more. The rearrangement uses TRBV7-2 and TRBJ1-2; tentative D call: TRBD1 (5 bases). The V gene lost 6 bases and the J gene lost 1 base, with 18 bases spanning the gap. The CDR3 is 16 residues long. Germline V lookup: CDR1 SGHTA, CDR2 FQGNSA. CDR3 in amino acids: CASSIWPGEVNYGYTF. The CDR3 DNA sequence: TGTGCCAGCAGTATTTGGCCGGGGGAAGTTAACTATGGCTACACCTTC.

This clonotype has only a few counts. The chain combines TRBV7-6 with TRBJ2-1; D unresolved. Germline V gene sequence: CDR1 SGHVS, CDR2 FNYEAQ. Trimming pared 5 bases from V and 10 bases from J, leaving 9 bases between. CDR3 length: 11 amino acids. The CDR3 bases are TGTGCCAGCAGCGTTAACAGAGAGCAGTTCTTC. As protein: CASSVNREQFF.

This rearrangement joins TRBV28 to TRBJ2-7; D possibly corresponds to TRBD1 (6 bases). The CDR3 sequence is 13 residues long. Trimming took 6 bases from V and 2 from J, leaving 11 bases between them. Germline CDR1 reads MDHEN; CDR2 reads SYDVKM. The CDR3 reads CASSPRDTYEQYV. The CDR3 region has the DNA TGTGCCAGCAGCCCAAGGGACACCTACGAGCAGTACGTC.

The chain carries TRBV20-1 and TRBJ1-2; no clear D. The V end was cut by 0 bases, the J end by 7 bases, with 15 bases between. Germline CDR1 and CDR2: DFQATT and SNEGSKA (reference sequence). The CDR3 is made up of 14 amino acids. The CDR3 sequence: CSAREALQPSGYTF. Written as DNA, the CDR3 is TGCAGTGCTAGAGAGGCGTTACAACCTAGTGGCTACACCTTC.

This rearrangement joins TRBV27 to TRBJ1-1; D is uncertain. This CDR3 region has 14 residues. Germline CDR1 and CDR2: MNHEY and SMNVEV (reference sequence). The V end was cut by 2 bases, the J end by 6 bases, with 13 bases between. The CDR3 nucleotides read TGTGCCAGCAGTTTAAGTGTAGGTCGGCCTGAAGCTTTCTTT. Its translation is CASSLSVGRPEAFF.

This clonotype was detected a few times. V usage is TRBV14 and J usage is TRBJ2-3; weak D call: TRBD2 (7 bases). The germline gives CDR1 SGHDN, CDR2 FVKESK. This CDR3 comprises 17 residues. V was pared by 0 bases and J by 0 bases, with 13 bases between. The DNA for the CDR3 is TGTGCCAGCAGCCAAGAGTTTGCGGGGGCTAGCACAGATACGCAGTATTTT. Protein: CASSQEFAGASTDTQYF.

The chain couples TRBV7-9 to TRBJ2-2; 7 positions match TRBD1. Germline V gene lookup returns CDR1 SEHNR and CDR2 FQNEAQ (reference sequence). The CDR3 length is 16 residues. Trimming took 5 bases from V and 0 from J; bases not matched to a gene: 6. This chain's CDR3 is CASSTMTGTNTGELFF. The DNA for the CDR3 is TGTGCCAGCAGCACGATGACAGGGACGAACACCGGGGAGCTGTTTTTT.

This clonotype came up many times. The rearrangement joins TRBV7-9 to TRBJ1-2; 12 bases match TRBD1. There are 15 residues in the CDR3. With 10 bases clipped from V and 6 bases from J, the junction kept 12 bases outside the gene matches. Germline CDR1 SEHNR, CDR2 FQNEAQ (reference sequence). The CDR3 spells CATPKRDRGPDGYTF. CDR3 nucleotide sequence: TGTGCCACCCCCAAGAGGGACAGGGGGCCTGATGGCTACACCTTC.

This clonotype was seen at least ten times. The V gene is TRBV7-9, the J gene TRBJ1-5; no clear D gene. Germline values: CDR1 SEHNR, CDR2 FQNEAQ (reference sequence). Trimming shortened V by 5 bases and J by 3 bases, and 5 bases separated the two germline ends. The length of the CDR3 is 12 residues. The CDR3 DNA sequence: TGTGCCAGCAGCGTCATCAATCAGCCCCAGCATTTT. Its translation: CASSVINQPQHF.

The chain employs TRBV6-2 or TRBV6-3 and TRBJ1-2, with D perhaps TRBD1 (5 bases). Germline V lookup: CDR1 MNHEY, CDR2 SVGEGT. The V end lost 7 bases, the J end lost 8 bases, and 11 bases lay between the germline ends. CDR3 size: 11 residues. DNA for the CDR3: TGTGCCAGCACAGAAGGGGACGGCTACACCTTC. Encoded protein: CASTEGDGYTF.

This clonotype was found a few times. The V and J genes are TRBV7-9 and TRBJ2-3; 9 bases map to TRBD1. V lost 4 bases to trimming and J lost 6 bases; unmatched junction nucleotides: 8. Per germline, CDR1 SEHNR and CDR2 FQNEAQ (reference sequence). The CDR3 length is 15 residues. The CDR3: CASSSTGGNWDTQYF. In nucleotides, the CDR3 is TGTGCCAGCAGCTCGACAGGGGGGAATTGGGATACGCAGTATTTT.

The chain links TRBV14 to TRBJ1-1, with a tentative D call TRBD1 (5 bases). Looked up from germline, CDR1 is SGHDN and CDR2 is FVKESK. This CDR3 is 14 amino acids long. The V end lost 4 bases, the J end lost 4 bases, and 13 bases lay between the germline ends. CDR3 loop: CASSPFGGITEAFF. DNA of the CDR3: TGTGCCAGCAGCCCCTTCGGGGGGATCACTGAAGCTTTCTTT. Full variable domain (remainder filled in from reference TRBV14 and TRBJ1-1): EAGVTQFPSHSVIEKGQTVTLRCDPISGHDNLYWYRRVMGKEIKFLLHFVKESKQDESGMPNNRFLAERTGGTYSTLKVQPAELEDSGVYFCASSPFGGITEAFFGQGTRLTVV.

Only a few counts were recorded for this clonotype. J is TRBJ1-1 and V is TRBV2, with D unresolved. V lost 7 bases and J 4 bases, leaving 4 bases between the germline ends. The CDR3 contains 10 residues. CDR1 is SNHLY, CDR2 FYNNEI, per germline. CDR3 region: CASTTTEAFF. CDR3 nucleotide sequence: TGTGCCAGCACCACCACTGAAGCTTTCTTT.

The rearrangement joins TRBV6-5 to TRBJ2-7; 9 nucleotides agree with TRBD1. Germline CDR1 reads MNHEY; CDR2 reads SVGAGI. CDR3 length: 13 amino acids. With V trimmed by 4 bases and J by 5 bases, 3 bases remained unmatched. The CDR3 spells CASSSRDRDEQYV. CDR3 sequence (DNA): TGTGCCAGCAGTTCCCGGGACAGGGACGAGCAGTACGTC.